This TCR beta chain came from a study of cytomegalovirus exposure and HLA in healthy donors. Produced via immunoSEQ multiplex PCR; TCRdb's table is partial and in-frame only. The sample contains over 60,000 clones, 85% to 95% of which appear only once. About this clone itself: The target antigen is unknown.

Study-level points and caveats: Cytomegalovirus association was listed for roughly 160 TCR beta chains.

This CDR3 is 15 amino acids long. The germline CDR1 and CDR2 sequences are MNHNS and SASEGT. Trimming took 1 base from V and 0 from J, leaving 9 bases between them. The sequence was obtained from a man younger than 30 in good health and CMV-seronegative. The sequenced sample was PBMCs. V is TRBV6-1 and J is TRBJ1-1; D gene unclear. The CDR3 DNA reads as TGTGCCAGCAGTGAAGTGGGCAGGTTGAACACTGAAGCTTTCTTT. Translating it yields CASSEVGRLNTEAFF.